In its sample, the clone carrying this T cell receptor beta chain was seen a few times. What it binds is unknown. The record originates from a study of CD8+ T cells in alopecia areata. About the study: Twice daily, treated patients received 5 to 10 mg of oral tofacitinib. Tofacitinib administration persisted for 6 to 18 months, succeeded by 6 months off drug. Study-wide points: Lesional scalp displayed greater clonality than normal scalp, most notably in alopecia totalis/universalis.

Following RNA extraction, reverse transcription yielded cDNA that acted as the sequencing template. Produced via immunoSEQ multiplex PCR; TCRdb's table is partial and in-frame only. The repertoire has about 98,000 clones, over 40% of them found once; the top ten carry 0.79%. V was cut by 5 bases and J by 6 bases, with 8 bases left in between. The V gene's germline CDR1 is MDHEN and CDR2 SYDVKM. The CDR3 runs 11 residues. Alopecia areata patients had lesional scalp punch biopsies and peripheral blood taken from them. This sequence joins TRBV28 and TRBJ2-7; D is uncertain. Material for sequencing was CD4+ T cells sorted from blood. The sequence came from a human donor with alopecia areata. CDR3 loop: CASSKAREQYF. Written as DNA, the CDR3 is TGTGCCAGCAGTAAAGCGCGCGAGCAGTACTTC.